The clone carrying this T cell receptor (beta chain) was counted between two and nine times. What it binds is not known. Assay: immunoSEQ multiplex PCR; the TCRdb copy retains only in-frame clones and omits some. The data hold about 7,000 clones, with 74% observed a single time. CDR1 is SGHTA, CDR2 FQGNSA, per germline. With 8 bases removed from V and 2 bases from J, the gap between germline ends came to 16 bases. The CDR3 length is 14 residues. The entry originates in a study of tumor-infiltrating lymphocytes in localized non-small cell lung cancer. On the study more broadly: Tumor tissue and non-adjacent uninvolved lung came from each patient. Overall study results and limits: Immunotypes IM1 and IM2 had similar TCR-derived T-cell fractions. Not all patients were TCR sequenced, owing to tissue quantity. Compared with uninvolved lung, tumors showed higher T cell infiltration by TCRbeta sequencing.

This receptor was obtained from a human donor with non-small cell lung cancer. The material sequenced was uninvolved lung tissue not adjacent to the tumor. This chain links TRBV7-2 with TRBJ2-7; D assignment may be TRBD1 or TRBD2 (6 bases each). The CDR3 spells CASLQDGGPYEQYF. CDR3 nucleotides: TGTGCCAGCCTTCAGGATGGGGGGCCCTACGAGCAGTACTTC.